The 15 T cell receptor beta chains listed next were all sequenced from one sample in a study of cytomegalovirus exposure and HLA in healthy donors. The PCR contained 60 Vbeta and 13 Jbeta primers. Sequencing used immunoSEQ multiplex PCR; TCRdb keeps in-frame clones, though not all of them. The sample consists of some 140,000 clones, about four fifths of them appearing once. Sequencing was carried out using PBMCs. All receptors come from a young man in good health and CMV-seropositive.

V usage is TRBV14 and J usage is TRBJ2-1; 10 bases agree with TRBD2. This CDR3 comprises 22 residues. With V trimmed by 0 bases and J by 6 bases, 23 bases remained unmatched. Germline CDR1 reads SGHDN; CDR2 reads FVKESK. Written as DNA, the CDR3 is TGTGCCAGCAGCCAAGATCCCCCCGGGGCCCGATCTAGCGGGAGATTTTCCAATGAGCAGTTCTTC. Protein sequence: CASSQDPPGARSSGRFSNEQFF.

This chain connects TRBV30 to TRBJ1-5; 8 bases match TRBD1. The V segment lost 5 bases and the J segment 2 bases; nucleotides outside the gene matches: 2. This CDR3 has 13 amino acids. Germline CDR1 and CDR2: GTSNPN and SVGIG (reference sequence). The CDR3 nucleotides read TGTGCCTGGGACAGGGGAGGCAATCAGCCCCAGCATTTT. Residues: CAWDRGGNQPQHF.

The CDR3 coding sequence is TGCGCCAGCAGCTCTAGCGGTAGCTCCTACAATGAGCAGTTCTTC. It codes for CASSSSGSSYNEQFF. V is TRBV5-1 and J is TRBJ2-1; 7 bases align to TRBD2. V shed 3 bases, J shed 0 bases, and the junction held 3 bases outside the gene matches. The CDR3 runs 15 residues. Germline CDR1 SGHRS, CDR2 YFSETQ.

CDR3 loop: CASSRSGGGASTDTQYF. CDR3 DNA: TGTGCCAGCAGCCGATCGGGCGGGGGGGCGTCCACAGATACGCAGTATTTT. This sequence joins TRBV4-2 and TRBJ2-3; 9 nucleotides agree with TRBD2. V dropped 4 bases and J dropped 2; count of bases not matched to a gene: 10. Germline CDR1 and CDR2: LGHNA and YNFKEQ. This CDR3 has 17 residues.

A note on this clone: The same CDR3 also results from other DNA sequences found in this sample. The rearrangement uses TRBV4-3 and TRBJ2-3; 8 positions agree with TRBD2. CDR3 length: 16 amino acids. V gave up 0 bases and J gave up 2 bases; unmatched junction bases: 4. Germline V gives CDR1 LGHNA, CDR2 YSLEER. CDR3 sequence reads: CASSQDSGGPTDTQYF. The CDR3 bases are TGCGCCAGCAGCCAAGATTCGGGGGGGCCCACAGATACGCAGTATTTT.

The chain has TRBV6-1 and TRBJ1-5; 10 bases fit TRBD1. V trimming: 2 bases; J trimming: 3 bases; junction bases outside the gene matches: 4. From germline, CDR1 is MNHNS and CDR2 SASEGT. The CDR3 spans 16 residues. The CDR3 coding sequence is TGTGCCAGCAGTGAAAGGACAGGGGGAAACAATCAGCCCCAGCATTTT. It is translated as CASSERTGGNNQPQHF.

The gene calls are TRBV9 and TRBJ2-7; perhaps TRBD1 as D (5 bases). The CDR3 length is 15 residues. The V gene lost 0 bases and the J gene lost 3 bases, with 13 bases spanning the gap. CDR1 is SGDLS, CDR2 YYNGEE, per germline. CDR3 DNA sequence: TGTGCCAGCAGCGTAGAGTGGACACCTAGCTACGAGCAGTACTTC. Translated: CASSVEWTPSYEQYF.

The chain has TRBV9 and TRBJ1-6; TRBD1 might be the D (5 bases). The V and J ends lost 4 bases and 5 bases respectively, with 10 bases between them. CDR1 is SGDLS, CDR2 YYNGEE, per germline. The CDR3 length is 14 residues. The CDR3 loop reads CASSPGHNNSPLHF. In DNA form, the CDR3 reads TGTGCCAGCAGCCCCGGACATAATAATTCACCCCTCCACTTT.

The V gene is TRBV5-1, the J gene TRBJ1-6; 7 bases line up with TRBD1. The CDR3 is 16 residues long. With 4 bases clipped from V and 9 bases from J, the junction kept 13 bases outside the gene matches. Germline CDR1 is SGHRS and CDR2 is YFSETQ. CDR3 bases: TGCGCCAGCAGCCCAACCCCCCAGGGGGTCACTTCACCCCTCCACTTT. This translates into CASSPTPQGVTSPLHF.

V gene TRBV28 combines with J gene TRBJ2-5; 12 positions agree with TRBD2. The junction had 6 bases not matched to a gene; V was cut back by 0 bases and J by 7 bases. The length of the CDR3 is 16 residues. Germline assignment: CDR1 MDHEN and CDR2 SYDVKM. CDR3 sequence: CASSLWTSGGARTQYF. CDR3 in DNA: TGTGCCAGCAGTTTATGGACTAGCGGGGGCGCGAGGACCCAGTACTTC.

This chain links TRBV6-1 with TRBJ1-1; D remains ambiguous. CDR1 and CDR2 from the germline V gene are MNHNS and SASEGT. CDR3 length: 13 residues. Deletions cut 5 bases from V and 0 bases from J, with 7 bases between. The CDR3 sequence is CASSRLLNTEAFF. DNA for the CDR3: TGTGCCAGCAGTCGACTGCTGAACACTGAAGCTTTCTTT.

The chain has TRBV10-3 and TRBJ2-5; the match to TRBD2 covers 9 bases. This CDR3 is built from 14 residues. The germline V gene encodes CDR1 ENHRY and CDR2 SYGVKD. Trimming at V came to 5 bases and at J to 5 bases, leaving 6 bases not matched to a gene. CDR3 sequence: CAISLAGVTETQYF. The CDR3 DNA reads TGTGCCATCAGTTTAGCGGGAGTAACGGAGACCCAGTACTTC.

The chain has TRBV5-4 and TRBJ2-7; 12 bases agree with TRBD2. The germline V gene encodes CDR1 SGHNT and CDR2 YYREEE (reference sequence). The CDR3 is 16 residues long. V dropped 4 bases and J dropped 7; count of bases not matched to a gene: 12. As DNA, the CDR3 is TGTGCCAGCAGCATTCTTGGGACTAGCGGGCATAATGAGCAGTACTTC. Translation: CASSILGTSGHNEQYF. Together with reference TRBV5-4 and TRBJ2-7, the CDR3 gives the full variable domain: ETGVTQSPTHLIKTRGQQVTLRCSSQSGHNTVSWYQQALGQGPQFIFQYYREEENGRGNFPPRFSGLQFPNYSSELNVNALELDDSALYLCASSILGTSGHNEQYFGPGTRLTVT.

V gene TRBV15 combines with J gene TRBJ1-4; D is uncertain. CDR1 LNHNV and CDR2 YYDKDF come from the germline V gene (reference sequence). This CDR3 has 16 residues. V lost 0 bases, J lost 2 bases, and 10 bases lay in between. The CDR3 loop reads CATSRDLGSTNEKLFF. DNA of the CDR3: TGTGCCACCAGCAGAGATTTGGGGAGCACTAATGAAAAACTGTTTTTT. Drawing the rest from reference TRBV15 and TRBJ1-4, the complete variable domain is DAMVIQNPRYQVTQFGKPVTLSCSQTLNHNVMYWYQQKSSQAPKLLFHYYDKDFNNEADTPDNFQSRRPNTSFCFLDIRSPGLGDTAMYLCATSRDLGSTNEKLFFGSGTQLSVL.

The chain uses TRBV6-5 and TRBJ2-7, with 12 bases that match TRBD2. The CDR3 is 15 amino acids. J lost 3 bases, V lost 4 bases, and 4 bases had no gene match. Germline values: CDR1 MNHEY, CDR2 SVGAGI. CDR3: CASSSPSGGVYEQYF. The DNA of the CDR3 is TGTGCCAGCAGTTCCCCTAGCGGGGGGGTCTACGAGCAGTACTTC.